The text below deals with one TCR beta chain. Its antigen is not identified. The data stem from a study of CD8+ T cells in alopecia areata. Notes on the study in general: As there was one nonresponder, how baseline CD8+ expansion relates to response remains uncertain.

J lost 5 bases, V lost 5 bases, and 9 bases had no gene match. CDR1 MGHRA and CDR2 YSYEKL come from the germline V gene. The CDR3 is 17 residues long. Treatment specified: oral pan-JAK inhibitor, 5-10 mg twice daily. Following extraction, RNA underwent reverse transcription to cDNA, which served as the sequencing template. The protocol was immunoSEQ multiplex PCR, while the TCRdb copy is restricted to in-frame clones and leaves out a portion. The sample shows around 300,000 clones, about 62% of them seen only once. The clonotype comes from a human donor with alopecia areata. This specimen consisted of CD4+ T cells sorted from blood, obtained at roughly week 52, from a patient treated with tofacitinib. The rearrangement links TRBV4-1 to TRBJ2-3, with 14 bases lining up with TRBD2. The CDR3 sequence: CASSARLAGGLGDTQYF. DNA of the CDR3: TGCGCCAGCAGCGCTCGACTAGCGGGGGGGCTAGGAGATACGCAGTATTTT.